This TCR beta chain emerged from a study of blood T cell repertoires in COVID-19. Germline CDR1 ENHRY, CDR2 SYGVKD. There are 15 residues in the CDR3. V shed 2 bases and J shed 0 bases, with 11 bases lying between them. The repertoire was sequenced with immunoSEQ multiplex PCR; TCRdb's copy has only in-frame clones and lacks some. The table shows approximately 250,000 clones, with 90% occurring only once. The rearrangement joins TRBV10-3 to TRBJ2-7, with D hard to call. The sample taken for sequencing was PBMCs or T cells enriched from blood (not recorded which). The receptor was derived from a woman under 40 with acute COVID-19. CDR3 in amino acids: CAISEGPKNSYEQYF. CDR3 nucleotide sequence: TGTGCCATCAGTGAGGGCCCAAAAAACTCCTACGAGCAGTACTTC.